The rows below give T cell receptor beta chains drawn from one sample of a study of blood T cell repertoires in COVID-19. TCRdb's copy holds only in-frame clones and misses some; the assay was immunoSEQ multiplex PCR. The table includes over 200,000 clones, about 85% detected once. The sample taken for sequencing was peripheral blood. These receptors were obtained from a man in his 60s who had recovered from COVID-19. The CDR3 runs from the conserved cysteine through the conserved F or W. D genes are given only for firm matches. Size values are once, few and many counts, or a class for expanded clones, and some rows have none.

d_call,clone_size,j_call,v_call,cdr3_length,cdr3_aa,cdr3_nt
TRBD1,.,TRBJ1-5,TRBV7-8,14,CASSSRQGYQPQHF,TGTGCCAGCAGCTCGCGACAGGGATATCAGCCCCAGCATTTT
TRBD2,.,TRBJ2-7,TRBV11-1,14,CASSLGAGGHEQYF,TGTGCCAGCAGCTTGGGAGCGGGGGGCCACGAGCAGTACTTC
.,once,TRBJ1-2,TRBV24-1,13,CATSDHSSGGYTF,TGTGCCACCAGTGATCACTCTTCAGGAGGCTACACCTTC
TRBD1,.,TRBJ1-2,TRBV5-4,15,CASRRDRAPNYGYTF,TGTGCCAGCAGACGCGACAGGGCTCCTAACTATGGCTACACCTTC
TRBD1,.,TRBJ1-4,TRBV19,16,CASSAGWLQGGEKLFF,TGTGCCAGTAGTGCAGGTTGGCTCCAGGGGGGAGAAAAACTGTTTTTT
TRBD1,.,TRBJ1-1,TRBV6-2/TRBV6-3,16,CASCLDRGFPRAEAFF,TGTGCCAGCTGTTTGGACAGGGGGTTCCCAAGGGCTGAAGCTTTCTTT
.,.,TRBJ1-3,TRBV10-1,14,CASSTQHSGNTIYF,TGCGCCAGCAGTACACAGCATTCTGGAAACACCATATATTTT
TRBD1,.,TRBJ1-6,TRBV19,16,CASSTNSGGKDSPLHF,TGTGCCAGTAGTACCAACTCAGGGGGTAAGGATTCACCCCTCCACTTT
TRBD1,.,TRBJ2-1,TRBV6-5,14,CASTGQGASNEQFF,TGTGCCAGCACCGGACAGGGGGCCTCCAATGAGCAGTTCTTC
TRBD1,.,TRBJ1-1,TRBV7-2,18,CASSLVDAHRGGYTEAFF,TGTGCCAGCAGCTTAGTTGACGCCCACAGGGGGGGGTACACTGAAGCTTTCTTT
TRBD1,.,TRBJ1-5,TRBV7-6,19,CASSLKASGGEGSNQPQHF,TGTGCCAGCAGCTTAAAGGCGTCAGGGGGCGAGGGGAGCAATCAGCCCCAGCATTTT
TRBD1,.,TRBJ1-2,TRBV7-2,17,CASSIRDRETLNYGYTF,TGTGCCAGCAGCATCCGGGACAGAGAGACTCTTAACTATGGCTACACCTTC
TRBD1,.,TRBJ1-4,TRBV9,15,CASSARTGGSGKLFF,TGTGCCAGCAGCGCAAGGACAGGGGGCAGTGGAAAACTGTTTTTT
.,.,TRBJ1-2,TRBV30,15,CAWSGSSHRIYGYTF,TGTGCCTGGAGCGGGTCTTCACATCGGATTTATGGCTACACCTTC
TRBD1,.,TRBJ2-1,TRBV5-1,15,CASSLEGQDYNEQFF,TGCGCCAGCAGCTTGGAAGGACAGGACTACAATGAGCAGTTCTTC
.,.,TRBJ1-3,TRBV9,16,CASSPQLRVAGNTIYF,TGTGCCAGCAGCCCTCAACTCAGGGTGGCGGGAAACACCATATATTTT
TRBD1,.,TRBJ2-7,TRBV19,15,CASSRPGQGAFEQYF,TGTGCCAGTTCCCGACCGGGACAGGGGGCCTTTGAGCAGTACTTC
TRBD1,.,TRBJ2-5,TRBV10-1,13,CASSGGQQETQYF,TGCGCCAGCAGTGGGGGACAGCAAGAGACCCAGTACTTC
.,.,TRBJ2-3,TRBV19,12,CASSMSGTDRYF,TGTGCCAGTAGTATGTCAGGGACTGATCGGTATTTT
.,.,TRBJ1-2,TRBV6-9,15,CASSYPDRIFYGYTF,TGTGCCAGCAGTTACCCCGACAGGATTTTTTATGGCTACACCTTC
.,.,TRBJ1-1,TRBV11-2,13,CASSSSLNTEAFF,TGTGCCAGCAGCTCAAGCTTGAACACTGAAGCTTTCTTT
TRBD2,.,TRBJ2-2,TRBV7-6,15,CASSSTSGLTGELFF,TGTGCCAGCAGCTCGACTAGCGGGCTGACCGGGGAGCTGTTTTTT
TRBD1,.,TRBJ2-2,TRBV19,16,CATHPGQGRNTGELFF,TGTGCCACCCACCCTGGACAGGGGCGGAACACCGGGGAGCTGTTTTTT
TRBD1,.,TRBJ2-3,TRBV15,17,CATSRVAGQGTADTQYF,TGTGCCACCAGCAGAGTGGCGGGACAGGGGACGGCAGATACGCAGTATTTT
.,.,TRBJ1-2,TRBV5-6,13,CASSPPTRYGYTF,TGTGCCAGCAGCCCACCGACAAGGTATGGCTACACCTTC
.,.,TRBJ1-2,TRBV4-1,14,CASSQDQGTYGYTF,TGCGCCAGCAGCCAAGATCAGGGTACCTATGGCTACACCTTC
.,.,TRBJ1-2,TRBV4-1,13,CASSQEPGDGYTF,TGCGCCAGCAGCCAAGAGCCGGGGGATGGCTACACCTTC
.,.,TRBJ1-1,TRBV18,15,CASSADSSMNTEAFF,TGTGCCAGCTCAGCGGACAGTTCAATGAACACTGAAGCTTTCTTT
.,.,TRBJ1-5,TRBV19,16,CASSIAPTRSNQPQHF,TGTGCCAGTAGTATAGCACCGACGAGGTCAAATCAGCCCCAGCATTTT
.,.,TRBJ1-3,TRBV2,12,CATEDRGNTIYF,TGTGCCACCGAAGACAGGGGAAACACCATATATTTT
.,.,TRBJ1-4,TRBV5-4,17,CASSLGHPVIANEKLFF,TGTGCCAGCAGCTTGGGACACCCGGTTATAGCTAATGAAAAACTGTTTTTT
.,once,TRBJ2-7,TRBV4-1,13,CASSQAPLHEQYF,TGCGCCAGCAGCCAAGCCCCTCTACACGAGCAGTACTTC
TRBD1,.,TRBJ1-3,TRBV18,14,CASSGQGQGNTIYF,TGTGCCAGCTCGGGACAGGGTCAAGGAAACACCATATATTTT
.,once,TRBJ1-4,TRBV5-1,15,CASSLRLRGNEKLFF,TGCGCCAGCAGCTTGCGACTTCGGGGTAATGAAAAACTGTTTTTT
.,few,TRBJ2-7,TRBV7-9,12,CASSQVGYEQYF,TGTGCCAGCAGCCAGGTAGGCTACGAGCAGTACTTC
.,.,TRBJ2-1,TRBV5-1,14,CASSLGGDYNEQFF,TGCGCCAGCAGCTTAGGAGGAGATTACAATGAGCAGTTCTTC
.,.,TRBJ2-1,TRBV3-1/TRBV3-2,16,CASSQDLGLKGNEQFF,TGTGCCAGCAGCCAAGATTTAGGACTCAAGGGCAATGAGCAGTTCTTC
.,once,TRBJ1-1,TRBV10-3,16,CAISETGIGWMAEAFF,TGTGCCATCAGTGAGACAGGGATTGGTTGGATGGCTGAAGCTTTCTTT
TRBD2,.,TRBJ2-5,TRBV6-1,16,CASSGERGPAWETQYF,TGTGCCAGCAGTGGTGAGCGGGGCCCAGCCTGGGAGACCCAGTACTTC
TRBD1,.,TRBJ2-2,TRBV4-2,16,CASSQLYRGLTGELFF,TGTGCCAGCAGCCAATTATACAGGGGGCTCACCGGGGAGCTGTTTTTT
.,.,TRBJ1-5,TRBV7-8,14,CASSLVDSYQPQHF,TGTGCCAGCAGCTTAGTAGACAGCTATCAGCCCCAGCATTTT
TRBD1,.,TRBJ1-5,TRBV24-1,14,CATSRAGGNQPQHF,TGTGCCACCTCCCGGGCAGGGGGGAATCAGCCCCAGCATTTT
TRBD1,.,TRBJ1-4,TRBV9,14,CASSVRDRPEKLFF,TGTGCCAGCAGCGTACGGGACAGGCCCGAAAAACTGTTTTTT
.,.,TRBJ1-4,TRBV25-1,15,CASSHPGGVQEKLFF,TGTGCCAGCAGTCACCCGGGGGGGGTTCAGGAAAAACTGTTTTTT
.,.,TRBJ2-1,TRBV11-3,15,CASSLRRGSYNEQFF,TGTGCCAGCAGCTTACGCAGGGGCTCCTACAATGAGCAGTTCTTC